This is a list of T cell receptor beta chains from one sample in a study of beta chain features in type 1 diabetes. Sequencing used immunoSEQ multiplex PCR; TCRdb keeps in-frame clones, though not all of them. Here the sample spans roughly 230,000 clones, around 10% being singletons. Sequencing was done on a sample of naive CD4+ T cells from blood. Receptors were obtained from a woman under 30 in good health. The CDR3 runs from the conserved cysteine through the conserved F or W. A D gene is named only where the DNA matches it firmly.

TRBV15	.	CATHRQATDTQYF
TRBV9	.	CASSVLSSYNSPLHF
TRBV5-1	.	CASSFGVGEKLFF
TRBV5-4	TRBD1	CASSRTGGRAGELFF
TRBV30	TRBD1	CAWSVPGQVNPNQPQHF
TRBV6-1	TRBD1	CASRQDRGRRETQYF
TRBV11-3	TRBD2	CASSSASGGLNTGELFF
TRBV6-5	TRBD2	CASTYSSGRAFYEQYF
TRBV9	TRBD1	CASSARTGGYEQYF
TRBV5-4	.	CASSLENLNSPLHF
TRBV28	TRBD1	CASSLTGGDYGYTF
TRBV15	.	CATSRGRGRTTDAGKLFF
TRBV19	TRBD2	CASSSGLAASTDTQYF
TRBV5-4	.	CASSLPALGQFF
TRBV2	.	CASSEALGAPAAF
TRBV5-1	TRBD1	CASSLRGHSYEQYF
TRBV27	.	CASSSGLAFSEQYF